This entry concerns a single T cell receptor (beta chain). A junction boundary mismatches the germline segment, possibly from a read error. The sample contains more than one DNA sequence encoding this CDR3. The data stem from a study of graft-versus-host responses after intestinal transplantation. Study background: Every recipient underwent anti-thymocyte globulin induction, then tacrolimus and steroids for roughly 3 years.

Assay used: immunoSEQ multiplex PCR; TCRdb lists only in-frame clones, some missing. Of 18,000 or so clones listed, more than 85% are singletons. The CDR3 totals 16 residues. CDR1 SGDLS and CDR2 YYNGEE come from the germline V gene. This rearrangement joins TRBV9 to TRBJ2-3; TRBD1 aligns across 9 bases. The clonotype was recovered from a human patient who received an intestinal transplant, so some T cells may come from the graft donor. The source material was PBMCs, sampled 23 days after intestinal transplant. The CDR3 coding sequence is TGCGCCAGCAGCGTAAAGACAGGGGGGAATCCAGATACGCAGTATTTT. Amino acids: CASSVKTGGNPDTQYF.